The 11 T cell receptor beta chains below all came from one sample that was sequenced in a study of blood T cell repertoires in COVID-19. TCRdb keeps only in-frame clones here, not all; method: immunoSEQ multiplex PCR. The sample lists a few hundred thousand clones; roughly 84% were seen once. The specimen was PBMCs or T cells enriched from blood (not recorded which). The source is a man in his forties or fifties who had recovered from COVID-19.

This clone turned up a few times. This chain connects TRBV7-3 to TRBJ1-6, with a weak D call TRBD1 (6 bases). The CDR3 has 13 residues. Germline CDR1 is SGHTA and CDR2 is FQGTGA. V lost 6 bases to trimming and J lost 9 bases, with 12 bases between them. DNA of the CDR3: TGTGCCAGCAGTTCAGGGGAACGTTCACCCCTCCACTTT. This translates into CASSSGERSPLHF.

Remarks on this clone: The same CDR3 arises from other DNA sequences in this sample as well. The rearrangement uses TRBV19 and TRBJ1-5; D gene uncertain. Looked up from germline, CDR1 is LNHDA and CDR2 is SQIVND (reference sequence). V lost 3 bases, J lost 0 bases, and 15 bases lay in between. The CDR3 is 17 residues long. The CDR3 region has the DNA TGTGCCAGTAGTATTGGGAGGGCGAGGGATAGCAATCAGCCCCAGCATTTT. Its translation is CASSIGRARDSNQPQHF.

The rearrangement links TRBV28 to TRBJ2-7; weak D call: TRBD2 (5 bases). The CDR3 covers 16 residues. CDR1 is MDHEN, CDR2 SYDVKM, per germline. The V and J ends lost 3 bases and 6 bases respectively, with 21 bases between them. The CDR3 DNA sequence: TGTGCCAGCAGTTTGGCCGAACTAGTTAAGCGCGCCGAGCAGTACTTC. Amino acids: CASSLAELVKRAEQYF.

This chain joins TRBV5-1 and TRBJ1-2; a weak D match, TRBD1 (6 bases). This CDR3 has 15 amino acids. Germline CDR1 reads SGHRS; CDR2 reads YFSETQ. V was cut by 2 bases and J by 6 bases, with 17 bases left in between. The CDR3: CASSFPGRDMNGYTF. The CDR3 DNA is TGCGCCAGCAGCTTCCCGGGAAGGGACATGAATGGCTACACCTTC.

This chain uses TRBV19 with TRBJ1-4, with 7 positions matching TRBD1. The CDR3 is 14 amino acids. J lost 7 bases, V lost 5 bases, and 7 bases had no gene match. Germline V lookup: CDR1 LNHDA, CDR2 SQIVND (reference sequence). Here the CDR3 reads CASSRQGVVEKLFF. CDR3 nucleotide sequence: TGTGCCAGTAGTCGGCAGGGGGTAGTTGAAAAACTGTTTTTT.

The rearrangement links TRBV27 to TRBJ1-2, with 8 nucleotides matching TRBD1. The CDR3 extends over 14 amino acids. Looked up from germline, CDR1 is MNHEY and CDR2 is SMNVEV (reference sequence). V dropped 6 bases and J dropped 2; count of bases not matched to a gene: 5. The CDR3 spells CASSPDRANYGYTF. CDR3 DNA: TGTGCCAGCAGCCCGGACAGGGCGAACTATGGCTACACCTTC.

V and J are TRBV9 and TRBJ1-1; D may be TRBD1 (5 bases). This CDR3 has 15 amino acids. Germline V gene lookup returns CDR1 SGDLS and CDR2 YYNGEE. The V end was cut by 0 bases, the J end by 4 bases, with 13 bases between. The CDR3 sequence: CASSVAGGYGTEAFF. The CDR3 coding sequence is TGTGCCAGCAGCGTAGCCGGGGGGTACGGCACTGAAGCTTTCTTT.

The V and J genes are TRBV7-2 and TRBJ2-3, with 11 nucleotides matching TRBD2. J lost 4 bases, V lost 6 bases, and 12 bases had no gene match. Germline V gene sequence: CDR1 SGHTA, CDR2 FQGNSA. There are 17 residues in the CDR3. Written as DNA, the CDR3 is TGTGCCAGCAGACATGGACTAGCGGGTTTTGGGGCAGATACGCAGTATTTT. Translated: CASRHGLAGFGADTQYF.

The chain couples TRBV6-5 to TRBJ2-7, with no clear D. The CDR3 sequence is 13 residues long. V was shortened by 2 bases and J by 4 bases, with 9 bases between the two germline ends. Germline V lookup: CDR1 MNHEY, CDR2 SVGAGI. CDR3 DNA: TGTGCCAGCAGTTACAGCGCCCGTTACGAGCAGTACTTC. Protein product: CASSYSARYEQYF.

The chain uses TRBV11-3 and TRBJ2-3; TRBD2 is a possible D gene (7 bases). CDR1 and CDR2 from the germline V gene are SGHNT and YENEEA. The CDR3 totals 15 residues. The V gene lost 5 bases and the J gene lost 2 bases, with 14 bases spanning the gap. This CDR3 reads CASSLGGRATDTQYF. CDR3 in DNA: TGTGCCAGCAGCCTAGGGGGGAGGGCCACAGATACGCAGTATTTT.

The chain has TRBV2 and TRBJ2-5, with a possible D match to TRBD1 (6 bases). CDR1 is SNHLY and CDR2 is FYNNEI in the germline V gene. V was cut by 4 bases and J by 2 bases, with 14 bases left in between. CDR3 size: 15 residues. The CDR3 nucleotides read TGTGCCAGCAGTGCCGGCCCCACAGGGCAAGAGACCCAGTACTTC. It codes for CASSAGPTGQETQYF.